The 20 T cell receptor beta chains given below trace back to one sample, sequenced in a study of blood T cell repertoires in COVID-19. Produced via immunoSEQ multiplex PCR; TCRdb's table is partial and in-frame only. The repertoire has about 200,000 clones, 80% to 90% of them found once; the top ten carry 3% to 4.5%. Sequencing input: PBMCs or T cells enriched from blood (not recorded which). These receptors were obtained from a woman aged 40 to 49 with acute COVID-19.

The V and J genes are TRBV3-1 (or the pseudogene TRBV3-2) and TRBJ1-1; 7 positions agree with TRBD1. The germline V gene encodes CDR1 LGHDT and CDR2 YNNKEL (reference sequence). CDR3 size: 14 residues. V was pared by 1 base and J by 9 bases, with 8 bases of the junction left unmatched. CDR3 loop: CASSQGQGGSKAFF. In DNA, the CDR3 is TGTGCCAGCAGCCAAGGACAGGGTGGGAGCAAAGCTTTCTTT.

Regarding this clone: This may stem from a read error, because a much larger clone lies one nucleotide away. This chain joins TRBV2 and TRBJ2-1, with 14 bases that match TRBD2. CDR1 and CDR2 from the germline V gene are SNHLY and FYNNEI. This CDR3 is built from 16 residues. V was pared by 5 bases and J by 7 bases, with 7 bases of the junction left unmatched. CDR3 protein: CASSYSGTSGRNEQFF. CDR3 sequence (DNA): TGTGCCAGCAGTTACTCCGGGACTAGCGGGAGAAATGAGCAGTTCTTC.

The rearrangement links TRBV7-8 to TRBJ1-1; D ambiguous. Germline CDR1 is SGHVS and CDR2 is FQNEAQ. The CDR3 sequence is 14 residues long. Trimming took 5 bases from V and 0 from J, leaving 10 bases between them. CDR3 in DNA: TGTGCCAGCAGCCCAATACGAGTGAACACTGAAGCTTTCTTT. Amino acids: CASSPIRVNTEAFF. The variable domain in full, completed from reference TRBV7-8 and TRBJ1-1, reads GAGVSQSPRYKVAKRGQDVALRCDPISGHVSLFWYQQALGQGPEFLTYFQNEAQLDKSGLPSDRFFAERPEGSVSTLKIQRTQQEDSAVYLCASSPIRVNTEAFFGQGTRLTVV.

The chain links TRBV28 to TRBJ2-1; 12 nucleotides agree with TRBD2. Germline V gene lookup returns CDR1 MDHEN and CDR2 SYDVKM. Trimming at V came to 6 bases and at J to 8 bases, leaving 8 bases not matched to a gene. The CDR3 sequence is 15 residues long. CDR3 nucleotides: TGTGCCAGCAGCAGGGGGGCTAGCGGGAGGGATGAGCAGTTCTTC. Translation gives CASSRGASGRDEQFF. Full variable domain (outside the CDR3, taken from reference TRBV28 and TRBJ2-1): DVKVTQSSRYLVKRTGEKVFLECVQDMDHENMFWYRQDPGLGLRLIYFSYDVKMKEKGDIPEGYSVSREKKERFSLILESASTNQTSMYLCASSRGASGRDEQFFGPGTRLTVL.

V usage is TRBV28 and J usage is TRBJ2-7, with 10 bases fitting TRBD2. Germline values: CDR1 MDHEN, CDR2 SYDVKM. The J segment lost 4 bases and the V segment lost 8 bases, leaving 8 bases of the junction unmatched. This CDR3 has 14 residues. The CDR3 nucleotides read TGTGCCAGCCTTTCGGCAGCGGGAGGGTACGAGCAGTACTTC. Translation gives CASLSAAGGYEQYF.

The rearrangement joins TRBV25-1 to TRBJ1-6; 9 positions match TRBD1. After removal of 8 bases from V and 9 bases from J, the junction contained 5 bases not matched to a gene. This CDR3 spans 13 amino acids. The germline V gene encodes CDR1 MGHDK and CDR2 SYGVNS. In nucleotides, the CDR3 is TGTGCCAGCGCCCGGGACAGGGCTTCACCCCTCCACTTT. Translated, it gives CASARDRASPLHF.

This chain uses TRBV24-1 with TRBJ2-1; no clear D. Trimming pared 6 bases from V and 3 bases from J, leaving 8 bases between. This CDR3 is 13 amino acids long. Germline V gene data show CDR1 as KGHDR and CDR2 as SFDVKD. The DNA of the CDR3 is TGTGCCACCAGTCCCAGTCGCTACAATGAGCAGTTCTTC. Its translation is CATSPSRYNEQFF.

This clone was counted a few times. This rearrangement joins TRBV12-3 or TRBV12-4 to TRBJ1-1, with D perhaps matching TRBD1 (6 bases). The CDR3 contains 12 residues. Trimming removed 5 bases from V and 4 bases from J, with 8 bases in between. The CDR3 loop is CASSTQGTEAFF. DNA of the CDR3: TGTGCCAGCAGTACACAGGGCACTGAAGCTTTCTTT.

The V call is TRBV7-2, the J call TRBJ1-2; TRBD1 matches 8 bases. The CDR3 spans 15 residues. Germline CDR1 reads SGHTA; CDR2 reads FQGNSA. V was pared by 5 bases and J by 2 bases, with 7 bases of the junction left unmatched. The CDR3 nucleotides are TGTGCCAGCAGCCCCCGGACAGGGACAAACTATGGCTACACCTTC. Residues: CASSPRTGTNYGYTF.

CDR3 sequence reads: CASSAGLAAPTNTGELFF. For the CDR3, the DNA is TGTGCCAGCAGCGCGGGACTAGCGGCTCCCACGAACACCGGGGAGCTGTTTTTT. The chain employs TRBV7-2 and TRBJ2-2; 11 bases line up with TRBD2. The junction had 8 bases not matched to a gene; V was cut back by 5 bases and J by 0 bases. CDR1 and CDR2 from the germline V gene are SGHTA and FQGNSA. The CDR3 has 18 amino acids.

V gene TRBV28 combines with J gene TRBJ2-7; possible D gene TRBD1, 6 bases. Germline-derived CDR1 and CDR2 are MDHEN and SYDVKM. Trimming cost V 3 bases and J 7 bases, with 16 bases left between them. This CDR3 region has 14 residues. The CDR3 sequence: CASSLVQGWIEQYF. DNA for the CDR3: TGTGCCAGCAGTTTGGTCCAGGGGTGGATAGAGCAGTACTTC.

The CDR3 coding sequence is TGTGCCAGCAGCCAACGCAGGGGATCACCCCTCCACTTT. Amino acid sequence: CASSQRRGSPLHF. The chain joins TRBV12-3 or TRBV12-4 to TRBJ1-6; TRBD1 is a possible D gene (6 bases). The CDR3 runs to 13 residues. The germline V and J ends were trimmed by 6 bases and 10 bases, with 13 bases remaining between them.

This clone was observed a handful of times. This chain joins TRBV18 and TRBJ2-1; D is possibly TRBD1 (6 bases). CDR1 is KGHSH and CDR2 is LQKENI in the germline V gene. The V gene lost 3 bases and the J gene lost 2 bases, with 14 bases spanning the gap. The CDR3 has 16 amino acids. The CDR3 here is CASSPSRDRPYNEQFF. DNA for the CDR3: TGTGCCAGCTCACCCTCCCGCGACAGGCCCTACAATGAGCAGTTCTTC.

The V and J genes are TRBV4-1 and TRBJ2-3, with 7 positions matching TRBD1. This CDR3 spans 15 amino acids. The germline V gene encodes CDR1 MGHRA and CDR2 YSYEKL. The ends lost 4 bases at V and 4 bases at J; junction bases unmatched: 8. The CDR3 sequence: CASSRGTADADTQYF. The CDR3 nucleotides are TGCGCCAGCAGCCGTGGGACAGCGGACGCAGATACGCAGTATTTT.

V and J are TRBV11-3 and TRBJ2-2, with 9 bases matching TRBD1. This CDR3 has 17 amino acids. The V segment lost 0 bases and the J segment 5 bases; nucleotides outside the gene matches: 7. Germline V lookup: CDR1 SGHNT, CDR2 YENEEA. The CDR3 protein is CASSLDGTGYGTGELFF. The DNA for the CDR3 is TGTGCCAGCAGCTTAGACGGGACAGGGTATGGGACCGGGGAGCTGTTTTTT.

This rearrangement joins TRBV9 to TRBJ2-1; 11 positions match TRBD2. J lost 4 bases, V lost 0 bases, and 6 bases had no gene match. CDR1 is SGDLS and CDR2 is YYNGEE in the germline V gene. This CDR3 is 17 amino acids long. The CDR3 region has the DNA TGTGCCAGCAGCGTAGGATTAGCGGGAGGGAATTACAATGAGCAGTTCTTC. This gives the protein CASSVGLAGGNYNEQFF. Combining the CDR3 with reference TRBV9 and TRBJ2-1 gives the whole variable domain DSGVTQTPKHLITATGQRVTLRCSPRSGDLSVYWYQQSLDQGLQFLIQYYNGEERAKGNILERFSAQQFPDLHSELNLSSLELGDSALYFCASSVGLAGGNYNEQFFGPGTRLTVL.

The chain recombines TRBV9 with TRBJ2-5; the D gene is possibly TRBD2 (6 bases). Germline CDR1 and CDR2: SGDLS and YYNGEE. This CDR3 spans 14 amino acids. V was cut by 0 bases and J by 5 bases, with 11 bases left in between. The CDR3 DNA is TGTGCCAGCAGCGTAGAGGCTGGGGGGGAGACCCAGTACTTC. Amino acids: CASSVEAGGETQYF.

This chain joins TRBV2 and TRBJ2-3; 7 nucleotides align to TRBD2. There are 14 residues in the CDR3. CDR1 and CDR2 (germline): SNHLY, FYNNEI. V dropped 10 bases and J dropped 5; count of bases not matched to a gene: 12. This CDR3 is CAKARESGGDTQYF. For the CDR3, the DNA is TGTGCCAAGGCGCGGGAGAGTGGAGGAGATACGCAGTATTTT.

The CDR3 region has the DNA TGTGCCAGCAGCTCGGGACAGGGTGAGGCAGATACGCAGTATTTT. Its protein is CASSSGQGEADTQYF. This chain connects TRBV7-9 to TRBJ2-3, with TRBD1 matching 9 bases. V shed 4 bases, J shed 4 bases, and the junction held 6 bases outside the gene matches. The CDR3 has 15 amino acids. Germline CDR1 SEHNR, CDR2 FQNEAQ (reference sequence).

This clone occurred once. The rearrangement joins TRBV28 to TRBJ2-2; 12 positions agree with TRBD2. This CDR3 region has 18 residues. The J segment lost 1 base and the V segment lost 5 bases, leaving 8 bases of the junction unmatched. CDR1 MDHEN and CDR2 SYDVKM come from the germline V gene. The CDR3 sequence: CASSPLAGGLRNTGELFF. The CDR3 DNA is TGTGCCAGCAGTCCTCTAGCGGGAGGGCTTCGGAACACCGGGGAGCTGTTTTTT.